This TCR beta chain stems from a study of T cell repertoires in cytomegalovirus infection (dated by TCRdb to between 2018 and 2021). About the full investigation: Donor HLA type was relevant to the analysis, as public TCR beta signatures indicated carriage of CMV infection together with the matching HLA type.

The CDR3 runs 12 residues from the cysteine to the phenylalanine. Just CDR3 DNA is preserved here, 36 bases in frame from base 1. Via the germline V gene (reference sequence), CDR1 is DFQATT and CDR2 SNEGSKA. Between the V and J ends, shortened by 6 bases and 10 bases respectively, the junction contains 16 bases. In regard to this clonotype: What this receptor recognizes is not known. The sample holds no much larger clone one base away, and base qualities are not on file.

Sequencing used an Illumina HiSeq 1500. In TCRdb, the public reads were trimmed at Q25 with fastp and aligned with MiXCR, with productive beta chains retained. Records with the same CDR3 protein are collapsed into one entry carrying the most frequent genes and DNA. This sample is represented by about 450,000 distinct CDR3 sequences; 25% to 40% of them were singletons. Clones ranked in the top ten supply roughly an eighth of the sample. Broad study findings and their caveats: The ex vivo response was dominated by HLA-C-restricted CMV-specific TCR beta clonotypes, and the single most frequent clonotype in two of eight donors was supplied by these HLA-C-restricted clonotypes. In both this cohort and an independent cohort of 352 donors, the cumulative frequency of public TCR beta family members distinguished carriers of CMV infection plus the relevant HLA type.

The rearranged chain carries TRBV20-1 and TRBJ2-1, with the D gene not confidently named. Sequenced sample: PBMCs. This TCR derives from a human donor in good health (CMV status not recorded). Some clones in this sample may be carry-over from other donors' samples. The CDR3: CSAASSRVEQFF. Read as DNA, the sequence is TGCAGTGCCGCAAGCAGTCGGGTAGAGCAGTTCTTC.